The present T cell receptor beta chain was sequenced within a study of chemoradiotherapy in HPV16-positive cancers. General study results and limits: In HPV16-positive patients, HPV-responsive T-cell expansion tracked better recurrence-free survival.

The method was immunoSEQ multiplex PCR; TCRdb's version includes in-frame clones alone and lacks a portion of them. In the table there are about 35,000 clones, about 90% of which are singletons. About this clone: Antigen specificity is unknown.

The CDR3 has 14 amino acids. Losses at the gene ends were 6 bases for V and 6 bases for J; bases not matched to a gene: 5. Germline-derived CDR1 and CDR2 are MNHEY and SVGAGI. Over chemoradiotherapy, repertoires were sampled more than once. The genes are TRBV6-5 and TRBJ1-4, with TRBD1 matching over 9 bases. Sequences were derived from blood, sampled from a patient who underwent chemoradiotherapy. The clonotype comes from a human donor with HPV-associated anogenital cancer. CDR3 nucleotides: TGTGCCAGCAGATCGACAGGGGGATATGAAAAACTGTTTTTT. It codes for CASRSTGGYEKLFF.